This record looks at one T cell receptor beta chain sequence and its context. The sample belongs to a study of T-cell memory formation after mild COVID-19. Unmatched junction bases numbered 5, after V lost 3 bases and J lost 3 bases. The germline gives CDR1 SNHLY, CDR2 FYNNEI. The CDR3 extends over 16 amino acids. Each CDR3 protein is one row after TCRdb ran MiXCR on the 5' RACE reads. The sample holds 350,000 or so distinct CDR3 sequences, 20% to 25% seen once. The chain links TRBV2 to TRBJ2-6, with 7 bases that match TRBD2. Material: PBMCs or a T cell subset sorted from them (not recorded which). The TCR comes from a man younger than 30 who had mild COVID-19 (a few samples of this study predate the infection). Cell type and time point are not known. The CDR3 sequence: CASSDGWGGGANVLTF. The CDR3 DNA is TGTGCCAGCAGTGATGGCTGGGGGGGTGGGGCCAACGTCCTGACTTTC.